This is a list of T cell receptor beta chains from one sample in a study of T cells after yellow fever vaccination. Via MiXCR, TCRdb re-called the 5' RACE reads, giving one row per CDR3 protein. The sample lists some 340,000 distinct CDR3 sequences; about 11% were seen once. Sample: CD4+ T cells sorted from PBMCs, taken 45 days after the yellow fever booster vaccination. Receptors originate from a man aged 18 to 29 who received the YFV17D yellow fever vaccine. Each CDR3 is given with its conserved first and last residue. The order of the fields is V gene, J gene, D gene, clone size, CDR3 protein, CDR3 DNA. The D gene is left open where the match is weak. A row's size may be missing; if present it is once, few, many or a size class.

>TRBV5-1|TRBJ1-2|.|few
CASSLGGVDYGYTF
TGCGCCAGCAGCTTGGGAGGGGTGGACTATGGCTACACCTTC
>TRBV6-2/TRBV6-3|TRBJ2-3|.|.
CASSSPYPGDTQYF
TGTGCCAGCAGTTCGCCTTACCCCGGAGATACGCAGTATTTT
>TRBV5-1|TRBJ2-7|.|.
CASRPRYREVDEQYF
TGCGCCAGCAGACCCCGCTACAGGGAGGTCGACGAGCAGTACTTC
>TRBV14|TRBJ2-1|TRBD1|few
CASRTGYEQFF
TGTGCCAGCAGGACAGGGTATGAGCAGTTCTTC
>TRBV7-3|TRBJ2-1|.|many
CASSLTGGTHNEQFF
TGTGCCAGCAGCTTAACCGGCGGGACACACAATGAGCAGTTCTTC
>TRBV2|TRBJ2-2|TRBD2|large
CASSRTSGANTGELFF
TGTGCCAGCAGTCGCACTAGCGGAGCGAACACCGGGGAGCTGTTTTTT
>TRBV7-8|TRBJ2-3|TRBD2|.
CASSSGAGGRSTDTQYF
TGTGCCAGCAGCTCCGGGGCGGGGGGGCGGAGCACAGATACGCAGTATTTT
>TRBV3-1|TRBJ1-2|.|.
CASSPHNYGYTF
TGTGCCAGCAGCCCTCACAACTATGGCTACACCTTC
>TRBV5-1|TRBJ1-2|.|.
CASSLVPPAKGYTF
TGCGCCAGCAGCTTGGTGCCTCCGGCGAAGGGCTACACCTTC
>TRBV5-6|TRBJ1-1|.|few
CASSSLTGSRRGADTEAFF
TGTGCCAGCAGCTCACTGACAGGCTCCAGAAGGGGAGCGGACACTGAAGCTTTCTTT
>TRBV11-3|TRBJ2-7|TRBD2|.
CASSTNPPGLAGGYEQYF
TGTGCCAGCAGCACAAACCCTCCGGGACTAGCGGGGGGCTACGAGCAGTACTTC
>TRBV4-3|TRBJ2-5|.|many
CASSQELVPGEETQYF
TGCGCCAGCAGCCAAGAGCTGGTACCGGGTGAAGAGACCCAGTACTTC
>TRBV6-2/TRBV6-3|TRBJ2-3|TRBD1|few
CASSQDRVLLTDTQYF
TGTGCCAGCAGTCAAGACAGGGTGTTGTTGACAGATACGCAGTATTTT
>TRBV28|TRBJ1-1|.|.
CASISGVTEAFF
TGTGCCAGCATCTCTGGGGTCACTGAAGCTTTCTTT
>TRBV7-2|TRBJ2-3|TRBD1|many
CASTVTGGHVTDTQYF
TGTGCCAGCACCGTAACAGGGGGCCATGTCACAGATACGCAGTATTTT
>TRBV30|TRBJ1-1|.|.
CAWSAGGGRAFF
TGTGCCTGGAGTGCCGGAGGGGGTCGAGCTTTCTTT
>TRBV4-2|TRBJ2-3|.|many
CASSHQTGLGTDTQYF
TGTGCCAGCAGCCACCAAACGGGCTTGGGCACAGATACGCAGTATTTT
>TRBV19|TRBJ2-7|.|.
CASSIRDRSYEQYF
TGTGCCAGTAGTATTCGGGACCGTTCCTACGAGCAGTACTTC
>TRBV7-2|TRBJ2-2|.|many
CASTYDRNTGELFF
TGTGCCAGCACATACGACAGGAACACCGGGGAGCTGTTTTTT
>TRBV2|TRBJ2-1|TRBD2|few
CASRRTSGYNEQFF
TGTGCCAGCCGTCGCACTAGCGGCTACAATGAGCAGTTCTTC
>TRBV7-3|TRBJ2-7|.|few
CASSMGPLRRQYF
TGTGCCAGCAGCATGGGACCCCTCAGGAGGCAGTACTTC
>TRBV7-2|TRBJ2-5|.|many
CASSLGRGWQETQYF
TGTGCCAGCAGCTTAGGGAGGGGGTGGCAAGAGACCCAGTACTTC
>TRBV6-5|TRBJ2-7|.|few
CASSYSIADEQYF
TGTGCCAGCAGTTACTCGATCGCGGACGAGCAGTACTTC
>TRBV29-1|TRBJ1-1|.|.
CSVEVGAANTEAFF
TGCAGCGTTGAAGTCGGGGCAGCCAACACTGAAGCTTTCTTT
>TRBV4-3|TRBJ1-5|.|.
CASSPRAGGQPQHF
TGCGCCAGCAGCCCCCGCGCCGGGGGTCAGCCCCAGCATTTT
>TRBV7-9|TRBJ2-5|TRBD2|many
CASSLVMGGQETQYF
TGTGCCAGCAGCTTAGTGATGGGGGGGCAAGAGACCCAGTACTTC
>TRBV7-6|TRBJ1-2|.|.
CASSKGEGVGYGYTF
TGTGCCAGCAGCAAAGGGGAGGGCGTTGGCTATGGCTACACCTTC
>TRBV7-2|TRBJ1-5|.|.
CASSKHRAQPQHF
TGTGCCAGCAGTAAACACAGGGCTCAGCCCCAGCATTTT
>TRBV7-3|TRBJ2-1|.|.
CASSLSHRGGEQFF
TGTGCCAGCAGCTTATCCCACCGGGGCGGAGAGCAGTTCTTC
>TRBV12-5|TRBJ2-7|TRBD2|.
CASGLSPGLIYEQYF
TGTGCTAGTGGTTTGAGCCCGGGACTAATCTACGAGCAGTACTTC
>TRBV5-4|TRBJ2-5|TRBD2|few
CASSLRAGGQETQYF
TGTGCCAGTTCACTTAGAGCGGGGGGACAAGAGACCCAGTACTTC
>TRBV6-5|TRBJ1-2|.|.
CASSYFPNPGSYGYTF
TGTGCCAGCAGTTACTTCCCGAACCCGGGTAGCTATGGCTACACCTTC
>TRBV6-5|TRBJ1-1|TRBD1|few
CASSFSGTAREAFF
TGTGCCAGCAGTTTCTCCGGGACAGCACGAGAAGCTTTCTTT
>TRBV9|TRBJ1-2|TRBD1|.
CASSVGGTGGRYTF
TGTGCCAGCAGCGTGGGGGGGACAGGGGGCCGCTACACCTTC
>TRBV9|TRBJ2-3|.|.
CASSVEPRNTDTQYF
TGTGCCAGCAGCGTAGAGCCAAGGAACACAGATACGCAGTATTTT
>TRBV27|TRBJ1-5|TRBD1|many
CASSAGQGIYSNQPQHF
TGTGCCAGCAGTGCCGGACAGGGAATATATAGCAATCAGCCCCAGCATTTT
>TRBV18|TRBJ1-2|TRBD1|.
CASSPPSTGGNGYTF
TGTGCCAGCTCACCACCGTCGACAGGGGGTAATGGCTACACCTTC
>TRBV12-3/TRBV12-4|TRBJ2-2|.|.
CASRWENTGELFF
TGTGCCAGCAGGTGGGAGAACACCGGGGAGCTGTTTTTT
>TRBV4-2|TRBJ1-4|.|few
CASSQSFGAYPLRLFF
TGTGCCAGCAGCCAAAGTTTTGGGGCCTACCCACTCAGACTGTTTTTT
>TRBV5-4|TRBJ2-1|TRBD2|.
CASSRELAVGNEQFF
TGTGCCAGCAGCCGGGAACTAGCGGTGGGCAATGAGCAGTTCTTC
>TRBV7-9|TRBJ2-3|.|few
CASSSRYYADTQYF
TGTGCCAGCAGCTCGAGATACTACGCTGATACGCAGTATTTT